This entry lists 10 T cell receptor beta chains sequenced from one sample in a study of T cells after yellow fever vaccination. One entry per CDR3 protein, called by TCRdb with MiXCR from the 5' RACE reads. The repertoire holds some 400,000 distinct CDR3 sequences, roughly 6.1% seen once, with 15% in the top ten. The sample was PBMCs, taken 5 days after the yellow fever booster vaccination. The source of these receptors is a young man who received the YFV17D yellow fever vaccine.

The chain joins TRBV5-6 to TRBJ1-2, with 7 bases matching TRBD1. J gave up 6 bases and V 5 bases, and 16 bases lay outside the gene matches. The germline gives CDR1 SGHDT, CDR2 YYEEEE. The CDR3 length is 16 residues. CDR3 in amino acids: CASSRRKSGQSDGYTF. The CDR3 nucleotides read TGTGCCAGCAGTCGCCGGAAGTCGGGACAGTCGGATGGCTACACCTTC.

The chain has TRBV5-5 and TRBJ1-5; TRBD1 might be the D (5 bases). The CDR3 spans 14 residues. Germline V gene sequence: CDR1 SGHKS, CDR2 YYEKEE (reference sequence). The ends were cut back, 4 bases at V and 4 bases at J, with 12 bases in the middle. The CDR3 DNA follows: TGTGCCAGCAGCCGTCCAGGGTTAAATCAGCCCCAGCATTTT. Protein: CASSRPGLNQPQHF.

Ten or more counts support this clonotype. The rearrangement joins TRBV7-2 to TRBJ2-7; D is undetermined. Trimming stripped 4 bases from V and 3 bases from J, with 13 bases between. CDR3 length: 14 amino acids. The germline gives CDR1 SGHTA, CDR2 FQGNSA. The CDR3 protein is CASSSAGGGYEQYF. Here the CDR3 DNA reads TGTGCCAGCAGCTCGGCAGGTGGTGGCTACGAGCAGTACTTC.

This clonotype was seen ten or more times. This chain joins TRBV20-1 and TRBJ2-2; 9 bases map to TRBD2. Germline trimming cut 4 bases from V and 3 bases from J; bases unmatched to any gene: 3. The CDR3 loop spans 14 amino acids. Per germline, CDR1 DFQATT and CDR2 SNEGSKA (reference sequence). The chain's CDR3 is CSAISGGDTGELFF. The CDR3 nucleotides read TGCAGTGCTATTAGCGGGGGCGACACCGGGGAGCTGTTTTTT.

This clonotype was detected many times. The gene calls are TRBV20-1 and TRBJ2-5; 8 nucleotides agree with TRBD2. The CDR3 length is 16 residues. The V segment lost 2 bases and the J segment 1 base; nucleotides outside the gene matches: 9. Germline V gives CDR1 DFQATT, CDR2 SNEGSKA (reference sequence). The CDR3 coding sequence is TGCAGTGCTAGACACAGCGGGAGTCCGCTCCAAGAGACCCAGTACTTC. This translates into CSARHSGSPLQETQYF.

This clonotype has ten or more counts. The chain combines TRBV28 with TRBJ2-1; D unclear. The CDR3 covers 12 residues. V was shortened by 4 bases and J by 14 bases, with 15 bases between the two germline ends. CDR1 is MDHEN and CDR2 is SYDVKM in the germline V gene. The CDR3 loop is CASSYSVKGEFF. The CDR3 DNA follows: TGTGCCAGCAGTTACTCAGTGAAGGGCGAGTTCTTC.

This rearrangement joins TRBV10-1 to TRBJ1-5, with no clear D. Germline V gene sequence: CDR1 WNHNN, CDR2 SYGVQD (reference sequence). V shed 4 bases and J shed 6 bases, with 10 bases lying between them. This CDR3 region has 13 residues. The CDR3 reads CASSVALGQPQHF. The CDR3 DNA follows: TGCGCCAGCAGTGTTGCTTTGGGTCAGCCCCAGCATTTT.

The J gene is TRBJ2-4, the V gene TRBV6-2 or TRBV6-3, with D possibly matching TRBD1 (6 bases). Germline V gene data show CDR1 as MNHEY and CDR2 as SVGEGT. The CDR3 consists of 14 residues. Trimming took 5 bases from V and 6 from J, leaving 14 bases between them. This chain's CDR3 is CASSLQGPTNIQYF. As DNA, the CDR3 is TGTGCCAGCAGTCTACAGGGCCCCACAAACATTCAGTACTTC.

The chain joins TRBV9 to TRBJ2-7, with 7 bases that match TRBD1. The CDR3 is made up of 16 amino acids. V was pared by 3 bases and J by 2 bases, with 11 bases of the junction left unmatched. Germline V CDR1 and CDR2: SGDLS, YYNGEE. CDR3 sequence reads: CASSGSGTEDPYEQYF. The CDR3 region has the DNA TGTGCCAGCAGCGGCTCCGGGACAGAGGATCCCTACGAGCAGTACTTC. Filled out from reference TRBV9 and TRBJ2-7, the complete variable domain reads DSGVTQTPKHLITATGQRVTLRCSPRSGDLSVYWYQQSLDQGLQFLIQYYNGEERAKGNILERFSAQQFPDLHSELNLSSLELGDSALYFCASSGSGTEDPYEQYFGPGTRLTVT.

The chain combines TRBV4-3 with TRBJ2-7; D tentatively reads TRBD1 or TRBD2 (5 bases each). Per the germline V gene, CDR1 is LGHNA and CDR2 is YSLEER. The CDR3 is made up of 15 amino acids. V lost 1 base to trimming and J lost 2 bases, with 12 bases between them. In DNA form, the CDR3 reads TGCGCCAGCAGCCAAGGGTTGGTGGGGGCCTACGAGCAGTACTTC. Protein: CASSQGLVGAYEQYF.